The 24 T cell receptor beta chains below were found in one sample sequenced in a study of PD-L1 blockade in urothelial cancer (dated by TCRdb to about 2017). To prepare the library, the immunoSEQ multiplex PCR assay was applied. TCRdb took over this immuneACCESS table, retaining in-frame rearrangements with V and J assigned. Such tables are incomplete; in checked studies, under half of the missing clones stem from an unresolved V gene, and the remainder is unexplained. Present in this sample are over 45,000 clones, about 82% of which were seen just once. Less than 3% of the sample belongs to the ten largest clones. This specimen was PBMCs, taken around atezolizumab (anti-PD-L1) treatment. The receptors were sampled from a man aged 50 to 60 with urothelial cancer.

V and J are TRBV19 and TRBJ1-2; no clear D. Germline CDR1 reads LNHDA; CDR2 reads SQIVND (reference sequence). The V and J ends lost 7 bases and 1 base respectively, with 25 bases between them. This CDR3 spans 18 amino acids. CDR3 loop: CASIGFIGGRKRNYGYTF. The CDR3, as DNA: TGTGCCAGTATAGGGTTTATCGGCGGGAGAAAACGTAACTATGGCTACACCTTC.

The CDR3 DNA reads as TGTGCCAGCAGCTTGAAAATGAATTCAGGGACAACGGTTCAGCCCCAGCATTTT. Residues: CASSLKMNSGTTVQPQHF. The rearrangement links TRBV5-5 to TRBJ1-5; D is perhaps TRBD1 (6 bases). This CDR3 is built from 18 residues. V was shortened by 1 base and J by 6 bases, with 23 bases between the two germline ends. The germline V gene encodes CDR1 SGHKS and CDR2 YYEKEE (reference sequence).

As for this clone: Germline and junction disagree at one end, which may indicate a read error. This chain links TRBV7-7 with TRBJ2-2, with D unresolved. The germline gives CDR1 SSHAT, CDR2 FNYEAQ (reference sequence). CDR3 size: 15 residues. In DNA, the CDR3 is TGTGCTAGCAGCTTAGGAAGCGTAAACACCGGGGAGCTGTTTTTT. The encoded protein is CASSLGSVNTGELFF.

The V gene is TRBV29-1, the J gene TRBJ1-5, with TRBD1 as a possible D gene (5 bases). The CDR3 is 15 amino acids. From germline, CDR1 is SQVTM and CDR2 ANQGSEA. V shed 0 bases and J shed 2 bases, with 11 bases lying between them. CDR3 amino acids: CSVEEGGVGNQPQHF. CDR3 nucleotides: TGCAGCGTTGAAGAGGGGGGGGTGGGCAATCAGCCCCAGCATTTT.

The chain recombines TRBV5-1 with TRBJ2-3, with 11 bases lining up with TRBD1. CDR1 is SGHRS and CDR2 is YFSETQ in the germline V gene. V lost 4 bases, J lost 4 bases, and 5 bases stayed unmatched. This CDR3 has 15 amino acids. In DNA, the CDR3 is TGCGCCAGCAGCGTCGGGACAGGGGGTGCAGATACGCAGTATTTT. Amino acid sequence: CASSVGTGGADTQYF.

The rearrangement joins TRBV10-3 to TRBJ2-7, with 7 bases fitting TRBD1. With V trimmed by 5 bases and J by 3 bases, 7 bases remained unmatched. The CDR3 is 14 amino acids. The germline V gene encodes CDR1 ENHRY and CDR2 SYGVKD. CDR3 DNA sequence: TGTGCCATCAGTAAAGGGACAGTAAACTACGAGCAGTACTTC. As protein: CAISKGTVNYEQYF.

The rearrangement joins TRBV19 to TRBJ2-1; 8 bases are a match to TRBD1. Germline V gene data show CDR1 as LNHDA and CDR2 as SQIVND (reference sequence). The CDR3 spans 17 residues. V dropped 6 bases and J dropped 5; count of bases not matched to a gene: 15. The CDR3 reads CASSLRGRAAGHNEQFF. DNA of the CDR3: TGTGCCAGTAGCCTCAGGGGGCGGGCCGCCGGTCACAATGAGCAGTTCTTC.

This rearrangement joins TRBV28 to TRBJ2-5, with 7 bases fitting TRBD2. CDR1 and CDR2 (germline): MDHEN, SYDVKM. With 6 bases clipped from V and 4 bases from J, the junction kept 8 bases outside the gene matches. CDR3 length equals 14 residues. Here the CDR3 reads CASSSWEGGETQYF. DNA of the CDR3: TGTGCCAGCAGCTCCTGGGAGGGAGGAGAGACCCAGTACTTC.

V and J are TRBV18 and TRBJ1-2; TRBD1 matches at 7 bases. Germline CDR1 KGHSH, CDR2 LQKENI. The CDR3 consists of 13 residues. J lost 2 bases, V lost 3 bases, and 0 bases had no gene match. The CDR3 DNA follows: TGTGCCAGCTCACCGGGACAGAACTATGGCTACACCTTC. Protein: CASSPGQNYGYTF.

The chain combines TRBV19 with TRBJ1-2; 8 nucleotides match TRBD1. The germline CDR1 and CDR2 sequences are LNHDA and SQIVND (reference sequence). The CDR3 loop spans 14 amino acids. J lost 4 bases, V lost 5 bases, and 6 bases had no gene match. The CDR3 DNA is TGTGCCAGTAGTTCCCGGGACAGGACCTATGGCTACACCTTC. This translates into CASSSRDRTYGYTF. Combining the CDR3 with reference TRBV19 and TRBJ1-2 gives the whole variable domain DGGITQSPKYLFRKEGQNVTLSCEQNLNHDAMYWYRQDPGQGLRLIYYSQIVNDFQKGDIAEGYSVSREKKESFPLTVTSAQKNPTAFYLCASSSRDRTYGYTFGSGTRLTVV.

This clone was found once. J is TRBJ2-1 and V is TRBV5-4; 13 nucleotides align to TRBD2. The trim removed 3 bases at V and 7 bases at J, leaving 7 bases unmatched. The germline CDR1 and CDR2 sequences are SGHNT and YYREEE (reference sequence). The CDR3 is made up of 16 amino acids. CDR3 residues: CASSSRTSGRVNEQFF. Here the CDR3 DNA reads TGTGCCAGCAGCTCCCGTACTAGCGGGAGGGTGAATGAGCAGTTCTTC.

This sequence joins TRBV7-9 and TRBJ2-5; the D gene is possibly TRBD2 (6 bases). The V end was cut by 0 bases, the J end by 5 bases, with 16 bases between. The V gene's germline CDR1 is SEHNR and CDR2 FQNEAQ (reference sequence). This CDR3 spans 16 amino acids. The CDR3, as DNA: TGTGCCAGCAGCTTAGCTGGAGGGGCCATGGCGGAGACCCAGTACTTC. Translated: CASSLAGGAMAETQYF.

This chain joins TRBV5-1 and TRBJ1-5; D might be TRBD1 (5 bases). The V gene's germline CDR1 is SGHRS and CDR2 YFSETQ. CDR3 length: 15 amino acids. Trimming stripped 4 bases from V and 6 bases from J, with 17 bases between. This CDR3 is CASSPRGGGSQPQHF. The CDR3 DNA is TGCGCCAGCAGCCCCCGGGGGGGAGGGAGTCAGCCCCAGCATTTT.

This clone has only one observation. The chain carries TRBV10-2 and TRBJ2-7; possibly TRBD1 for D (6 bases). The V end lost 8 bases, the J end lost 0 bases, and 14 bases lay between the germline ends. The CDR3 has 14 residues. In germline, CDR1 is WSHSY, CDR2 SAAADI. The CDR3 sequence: CASGTGPPSYEQYF. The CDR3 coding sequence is TGCGCCAGCGGCACAGGGCCACCCTCCTACGAGCAGTACTTC.

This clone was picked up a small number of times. DNA of the CDR3: TGTGCCTGCCAGGTCACCGGGGAGCTGTTTTTT. The encoded protein is CACQVTGELFF. The V gene is TRBV30, the J gene TRBJ2-2; D remains unclear. Per germline, CDR1 GTSNPN and CDR2 SVGIG (reference sequence). The V and J ends lost 6 bases and 4 bases respectively, with 6 bases between them. The CDR3 sequence is 11 residues long.

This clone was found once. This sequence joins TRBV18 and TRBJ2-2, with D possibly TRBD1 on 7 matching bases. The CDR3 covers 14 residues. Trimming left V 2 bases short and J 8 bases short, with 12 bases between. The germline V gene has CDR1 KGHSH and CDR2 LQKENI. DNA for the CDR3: TGTGCCAGCTCACCAGACAGGGAGGCAGGGGAGCTGTTTTTT. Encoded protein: CASSPDREAGELFF.

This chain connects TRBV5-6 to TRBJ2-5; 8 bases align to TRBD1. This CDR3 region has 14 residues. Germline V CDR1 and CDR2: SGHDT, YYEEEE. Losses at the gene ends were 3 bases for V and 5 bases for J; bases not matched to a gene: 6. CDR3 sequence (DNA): TGTGCCAGCAGCTACGGACAGGGCACTGAGACCCAGTACTTC. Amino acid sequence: CASSYGQGTETQYF. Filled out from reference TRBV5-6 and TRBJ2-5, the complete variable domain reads DAGVTQSPTHLIKTRGQQVTLRCSPKSGHDTVSWYQQALGQGPQFIFQYYEEEERQRGNFPDRFSGHQFPNYSSELNVNALLLGDSALYLCASSYGQGTETQYFGPGTRLLVL.

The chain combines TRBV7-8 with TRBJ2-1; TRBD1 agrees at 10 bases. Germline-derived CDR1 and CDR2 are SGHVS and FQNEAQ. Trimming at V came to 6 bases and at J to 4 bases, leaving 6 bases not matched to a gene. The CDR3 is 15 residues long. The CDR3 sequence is CASRVDRGHYNEQFF. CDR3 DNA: TGTGCCAGCAGAGTAGACAGGGGGCATTACAATGAGCAGTTCTTC.

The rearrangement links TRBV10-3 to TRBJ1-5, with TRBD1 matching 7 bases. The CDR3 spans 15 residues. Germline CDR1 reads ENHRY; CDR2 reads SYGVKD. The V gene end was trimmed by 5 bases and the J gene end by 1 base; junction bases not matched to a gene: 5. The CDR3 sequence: CAISRKQGSNQPQHF. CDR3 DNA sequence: TGTGCCATCAGTAGAAAACAGGGGAGCAATCAGCCCCAGCATTTT.

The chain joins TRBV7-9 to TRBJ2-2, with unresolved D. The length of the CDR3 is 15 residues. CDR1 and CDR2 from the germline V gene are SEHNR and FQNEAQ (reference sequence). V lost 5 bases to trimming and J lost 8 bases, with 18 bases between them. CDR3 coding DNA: TGTGCCAGCAGCCCCTCGCGAGGCCCGGTTGGGGAGCTGTTTTTT. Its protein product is CASSPSRGPVGELFF.

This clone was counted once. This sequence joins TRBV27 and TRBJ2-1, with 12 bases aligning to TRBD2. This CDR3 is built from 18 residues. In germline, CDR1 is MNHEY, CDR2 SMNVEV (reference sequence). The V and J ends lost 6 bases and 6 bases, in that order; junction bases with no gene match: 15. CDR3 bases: TGTGCCAGCAGAAGGACTAGCGGGATAGGGAGCCTACGCAATGAGCAGTTCTTC. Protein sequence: CASRRTSGIGSLRNEQFF.

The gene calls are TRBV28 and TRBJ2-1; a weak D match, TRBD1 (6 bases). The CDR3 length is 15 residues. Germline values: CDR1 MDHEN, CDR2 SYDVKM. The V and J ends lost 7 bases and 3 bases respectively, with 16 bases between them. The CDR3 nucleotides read TGTGCCAGCACGCGAAACTCGGACAGCTACAATGAGCAGTTCTTC. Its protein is CASTRNSDSYNEQFF.

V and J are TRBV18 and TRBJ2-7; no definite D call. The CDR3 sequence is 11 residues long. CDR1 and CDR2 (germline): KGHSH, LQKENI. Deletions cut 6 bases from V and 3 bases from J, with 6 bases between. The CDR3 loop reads CASSHGYEQYF. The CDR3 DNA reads TGTGCCAGCTCCCACGGCTACGAGCAGTACTTC.

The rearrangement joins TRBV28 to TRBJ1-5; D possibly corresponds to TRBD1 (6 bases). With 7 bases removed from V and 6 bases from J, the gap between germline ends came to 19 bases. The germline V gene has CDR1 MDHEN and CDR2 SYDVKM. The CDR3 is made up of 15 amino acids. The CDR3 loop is CASTPLIPGVQPQHF. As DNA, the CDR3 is TGTGCCAGCACCCCGTTAATCCCAGGGGTTCAGCCCCAGCATTTT. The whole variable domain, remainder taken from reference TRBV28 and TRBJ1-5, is DVKVTQSSRYLVKRTGEKVFLECVQDMDHENMFWYRQDPGLGLRLIYFSYDVKMKEKGDIPEGYSVSREKKERFSLILESASTNQTSMYLCASTPLIPGVQPQHFGDGTRLSIL.